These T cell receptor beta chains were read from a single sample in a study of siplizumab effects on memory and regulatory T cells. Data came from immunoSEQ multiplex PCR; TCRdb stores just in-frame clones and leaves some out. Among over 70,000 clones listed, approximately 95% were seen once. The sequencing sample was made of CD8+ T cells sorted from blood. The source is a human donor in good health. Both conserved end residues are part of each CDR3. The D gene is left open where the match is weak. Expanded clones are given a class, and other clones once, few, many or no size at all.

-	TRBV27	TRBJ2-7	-	CASWSSTLGYEQYF	TGTGCCAGCTGGTCCTCGACGCTGGGCTACGAGCAGTACTTC
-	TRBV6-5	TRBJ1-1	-	CASSRTGTWNTEAFF	TGTGCCAGCAGCCGTACAGGCACGTGGAACACTGAAGCTTTCTTT
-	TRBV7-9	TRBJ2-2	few	CASSFYGGELFF	TGTGCCAGCAGCTTCTATGGCGGGGAGCTGTTTTTT
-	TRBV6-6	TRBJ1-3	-	CASSYAPGSSGNTIYF	TGTGCCAGCAGTTACGCCCCAGGGAGCTCTGGAAACACCATATATTTT
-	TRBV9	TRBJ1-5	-	CASSVDGGHQPQHF	TGTGCCAGCAGCGTAGACGGGGGGCATCAGCCCCAGCATTTT
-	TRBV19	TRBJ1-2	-	CASSIGPVGYGYTF	TGTGCCAGTAGTATCGGGCCGGTGGGCTATGGCTACACCTTC
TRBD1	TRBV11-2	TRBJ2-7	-	CASSITGTGYEQYF	TGTGCCAGCAGCATCACCGGGACAGGCTACGAGCAGTACTTC
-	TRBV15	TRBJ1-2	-	CATSRDPGVANYGYTF	TGTGCCACCAGCAGAGACCCGGGGGTAGCTAACTATGGCTACACCTTC
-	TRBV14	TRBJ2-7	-	CASSQITTYEQYF	TGTGCCAGCAGCCAAATAACGACCTACGAGCAGTACTTC
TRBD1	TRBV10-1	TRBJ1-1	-	CASRSDRDPYEAFF	TGCGCCAGCAGATCAGACAGGGATCCGTATGAAGCTTTCTTT
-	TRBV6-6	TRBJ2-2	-	CASLGGRQNTGELFF	TGTGCCAGCCTCGGGGGCCGCCAGAACACCGGGGAGCTGTTTTTT
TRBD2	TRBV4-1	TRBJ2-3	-	CASSHPGLAGGGDTQYF	TGCGCCAGCAGCCACCCTGGACTAGCGGGAGGGGGGGATACGCAGTATTTT
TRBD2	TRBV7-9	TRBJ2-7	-	CASSRTSGGSYEQYF	TGTGCCAGCAGCAGGACTAGCGGGGGGTCCTACGAGCAGTACTTC
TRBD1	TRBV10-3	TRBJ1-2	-	CAISDPDRGSYGYTF	TGTGCCATCAGTGACCCGGACAGGGGAAGCTATGGCTACACCTTC
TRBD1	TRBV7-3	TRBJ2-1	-	CASSPRSGTGENEQFF	TGTGCCAGCAGCCCCCGGTCGGGGACAGGGGAGAATGAGCAGTTCTTC
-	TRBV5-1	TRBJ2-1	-	CASSLDLFRAYNEQFF	TGCGCCAGCAGCTTGGATCTCTTTCGAGCCTACAATGAGCAGTTCTTC
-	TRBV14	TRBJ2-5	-	CASSQSFGKETQYF	TGTGCCAGCAGCCAAAGCTTTGGGAAAGAGACCCAGTACTTC